The 24 T cell receptor beta chains below all came from one sample that was sequenced in a study of blood T cell repertoires in COVID-19. Produced via immunoSEQ multiplex PCR; TCRdb's table is partial and in-frame only. Seen here are about 150,000 clones, roughly 84% observed once, and the top ten hold about 5%. Sequencing was carried out using peripheral blood. These receptors were collected from a human donor in a cohort sampled during active COVID-19.

The V call is TRBV25-1, the J call TRBJ1-5; TRBD1 aligns across 7 bases. V trimming: 3 bases; J trimming: 3 bases; junction bases outside the gene matches: 8. CDR3 length: 16 amino acids. Germline CDR1 MGHDK, CDR2 SYGVNS. The CDR3 protein is CASSDGTELYNQPQHF. The DNA for the CDR3 is TGTGCCAGCAGTGATGGGACAGAGCTTTACAATCAGCCCCAGCATTTT. Complete variable domain (other parts from reference TRBV25-1 and TRBJ1-5): EADIYQTPRYLVIGTGKKITLECSQTMGHDKMYWYQQDPGMELHLIHYSYGVNSTEKGDLSSESTVSRIRTEHFPLTLESARPSHTSQYLCASSDGTELYNQPQHFGDGTRLSIL.

This clone came up a few times. This chain links TRBV18 with TRBJ2-3; TRBD1 is a possible D gene (5 bases). The germline CDR1 and CDR2 sequences are KGHSH and LQKENI. V lost 5 bases, J lost 6 bases, and 15 bases lay in between. This CDR3 has 14 amino acids. Here the CDR3 reads CASSARAGSDTQYF. The CDR3 nucleotides read TGTGCCAGCTCAGCCCGAGCAGGGTCCGATACGCAGTATTTT.

V is TRBV18 and J is TRBJ1-1; possible D gene TRBD1, 5 bases. Germline loops: CDR1 KGHSH, CDR2 LQKENI. There are 16 residues in the CDR3. V shed 0 bases and J shed 2 bases, with 13 bases lying between them. The CDR3 DNA sequence: TGTGCCAGCTCACCACCCCGGGGGGATGGAAACACTGAAGCTTTCTTT. Protein sequence: CASSPPRGDGNTEAFF.

This chain joins TRBV6-5 and TRBJ1-2; tentative D call: TRBD1 (5 bases). The V gene's germline CDR1 is MNHEY and CDR2 SVGAGI. V was pared by 4 bases and J by 8 bases, with 20 bases between. The CDR3 covers 15 residues. The CDR3 bases are TGTGCCAGCAGTTTTTTGAATGCCTGGCCAGGGGGCTACACCTTC. Protein: CASSFLNAWPGGYTF.

This sequence joins TRBV15 and TRBJ2-2; tentatively, D is TRBD2 (5 bases). V was shortened by 1 base and J by 4 bases, with 13 bases between the two germline ends. The germline V gene has CDR1 LNHNV and CDR2 YYDKDF (reference sequence). The CDR3 loop spans 16 amino acids. CDR3 sequence reads: CATSRGVGGSTGELFF. In DNA form, the CDR3 reads TGTGCCACCAGCAGAGGGGTGGGTGGGAGCACCGGGGAGCTGTTTTTT.

V and J are TRBV19 and TRBJ1-1, with 7 bases that match TRBD1. Germline assignment: CDR1 LNHDA and CDR2 SQIVND (reference sequence). J lost 5 bases, V lost 3 bases, and 15 bases had no gene match. This CDR3 region has 17 residues. DNA of the CDR3: TGTGCCAGTAGTATGAAAAGGGGCAGGGGGAAAGAAACTGAAGCTTTCTTT. As protein: CASSMKRGRGKETEAFF.

The chain uses TRBV10-3 and TRBJ2-3; TRBD2 agrees at 8 bases. The CDR3 runs to 19 residues. CDR1 is ENHRY and CDR2 is SYGVKD in the germline V gene. Unmatched junction bases numbered 15, after V lost 0 bases and J lost 4 bases. The CDR3 is CAISESRRGALLRPDTQYF. Written as DNA, the CDR3 is TGTGCCATCAGTGAGTCGCGGCGGGGGGCCCTCCTCAGGCCAGATACGCAGTATTTT.

V gene TRBV2 combines with J gene TRBJ1-2, with 9 bases matching TRBD1. There are 14 residues in the CDR3. Losses at the gene ends were 4 bases for V and 8 bases for J; bases not matched to a gene: 8. The germline CDR1 and CDR2 sequences are SNHLY and FYNNEI. The CDR3 region has the DNA TGTGCCAGCAGTGCCGGACAGGGGAGGGGAGGCTACACCTTC. Translating gives CASSAGQGRGGYTF. The full variable domain, rest sourced from reference TRBV2 and TRBJ1-2, is EPEVTQTPSHQVTQMGQEVILRCVPISNHLYFYWYRQILGQKVEFLVSFYNNEISEKSEIFDDQFSVERPDGSNFTLKIRSTKLEDSAMYFCASSAGQGRGGYTFGSGTRLTVV.

The V gene is TRBV1, the J gene TRBJ2-7; the table's D call TRBD2 went unverified against the DNA. TRBV1 is noted as a pseudogene. CDR3 length equals 21 residues. Here the CDR3 reads CTSSQDTGGVREGFVCYEQYF. The CDR3, as DNA: TGCACCAGCAGCCAAGATACGGGGGGGGTAAGAGAAGGTTTTGTATGCTACGAGCAGTACTTC.

The J gene is TRBJ2-1, the V gene TRBV5-6; no clear D. Germline V CDR1 and CDR2: SGHDT, YYEEEE. CDR3 size: 15 residues. V dropped 1 base and J dropped 0 bases, with 8 bases sitting between them. CDR3 sequence (DNA): TGTGCCAGCAGCTTGACCAGAAGCTCCTACAATGAGCAGTTCTTC. Translated: CASSLTRSSYNEQFF.

The CDR3 DNA sequence: TGTGCCAGCAGCGTAGGTGGGACAGCCTCTAACTATGGCTACACCTTC. Its protein is CASSVGGTASNYGYTF. The chain has TRBV9 and TRBJ1-2; 7 positions match TRBD1. V was clipped by 0 bases and J by 0 bases; unmatched bases: 5. This CDR3 is 16 amino acids long. Germline CDR1 is SGDLS and CDR2 is YYNGEE.

The chain uses TRBV5-8 and TRBJ1-1, with D hard to call. The CDR3 is 15 residues long. V lost 0 bases to trimming and J lost 4 bases, with 13 bases between them. The germline V gene encodes CDR1 SGHTS and CDR2 YDEGEE. The CDR3 protein is CASSLEGGVRTEAFF. The CDR3 region has the DNA TGTGCCAGCAGCTTGGAGGGCGGGGTACGCACTGAAGCTTTCTTT.

This sequence joins TRBV24-1 and TRBJ2-3; the D is unclear. Trimming cost V 0 bases and J 5 bases, with 8 bases left between them. The CDR3 extends over 14 amino acids. Germline V gene data show CDR1 as KGHDR and CDR2 as SFDVKD. CDR3 sequence reads: CATSDLQQEDTQYF. CDR3 in DNA: TGTGCCACCAGTGATTTGCAGCAGGAAGATACGCAGTATTTT.

The V gene is TRBV9, the J gene TRBJ1-2, with TRBD1 as a possible D gene (6 bases). CDR1 and CDR2 from the germline V gene are SGDLS and YYNGEE. V shed 0 bases and J shed 4 bases, with 13 bases lying between them. The CDR3 has 15 amino acids. The CDR3 here is CASSVEGRGSYGYTF. In DNA, the CDR3 is TGTGCCAGCAGCGTAGAGGGGAGGGGGTCCTATGGCTACACCTTC. The complete variable domain, with remaining parts taken from reference TRBV9 and TRBJ1-2, reads DSGVTQTPKHLITATGQRVTLRCSPRSGDLSVYWYQQSLDQGLQFLIQYYNGEERAKGNILERFSAQQFPDLHSELNLSSLELGDSALYFCASSVEGRGSYGYTFGSGTRLTVV.

This clone was seen a handful of times. The chain is built from TRBV5-4 and TRBJ2-7; D gene unclear. V lost 5 bases and J lost 3, with 12 bases in between. The length of the CDR3 is 13 residues. Germline values: CDR1 SGHNT, CDR2 YYREEE (reference sequence). CDR3 in DNA: TGTGCCAGCAGTTCAACTCTCCACTACGAGCAGTACTTC. It specifies CASSSTLHYEQYF. The whole variable domain, filled in from reference TRBV5-4 and TRBJ2-7, reads ETGVTQSPTHLIKTRGQQVTLRCSSQSGHNTVSWYQQALGQGPQFIFQYYREEENGRGNFPPRFSGLQFPNYSSELNVNALELDDSALYLCASSSTLHYEQYFGPGTRLTVT.

J is TRBJ2-3 and V is TRBV15, with D tentatively TRBD2 (6 bases). Trimming took off 5 bases at V and 0 bases at J, with 18 bases between the two ends. Germline V CDR1 and CDR2: LNHNV, YYDKDF (reference sequence). This CDR3 comprises 17 residues. In nucleotides, the CDR3 is TGTGCCACCAGCGGAAGGAGGGTCCGGATTAGCACAGATACGCAGTATTTT. Residues: CATSGRRVRISTDTQYF. Full variable domain (remainder filled in from reference TRBV15 and TRBJ2-3): DAMVIQNPRYQVTQFGKPVTLSCSQTLNHNVMYWYQQKSSQAPKLLFHYYDKDFNNEADTPDNFQSRRPNTSFCFLDIRSPGLGDTAMYLCATSGRRVRISTDTQYFGPGTRLTVL.

The rearrangement uses TRBV19 and TRBJ2-1; the match to TRBD2 covers 10 bases. There are 15 residues in the CDR3. Trimming removed 5 bases from V and 5 bases from J; junction bases left unmatched: 6. Germline V CDR1 and CDR2: LNHDA, SQIVND (reference sequence). The CDR3 nucleotides read TGTGCCAGTAGTCCGTCTAGCGGGAGCCACAATGAGCAGTTCTTC. It is translated as CASSPSSGSHNEQFF.

The chain links TRBV30 to TRBJ2-5; D may be TRBD2 (7 bases). This CDR3 has 16 amino acids. The V gene lost 3 bases and the J gene lost 4 bases, with 21 bases spanning the gap. Germline assignment: CDR1 GTSNPN and CDR2 SVGIG (reference sequence). The CDR3 sequence: CAWRSHPRGGLETQYF. The DNA for the CDR3 is TGTGCCTGGAGAAGCCACCCAAGGGGGGGCTTAGAGACCCAGTACTTC. The whole variable domain, filled in from reference TRBV30 and TRBJ2-5, reads SQTIHQWPATLVQPVGSPLSLECTVEGTSNPNLYWYRQAAGRGLQLLFYSVGIGQISSEVPQNLSASRPQDRQFILSSKKLLLSDSGFYLCAWRSHPRGGLETQYFGPGTRLLVL.

The gene calls are TRBV6-5 and TRBJ1-3; tentatively, D is TRBD1 (6 bases). Looked up from germline, CDR1 is MNHEY and CDR2 is SVGAGI. This CDR3 spans 14 amino acids. The ends were cut back, 4 bases at V and 1 base at J, with 8 bases in the middle. This chain's CDR3 is CASSSGESGNTIYF. CDR3 nucleotide sequence: TGTGCCAGCAGTTCAGGGGAATCTGGAAACACCATATATTTT.

The chain carries TRBV2 and TRBJ1-4; 8 positions agree with TRBD1. The ends lost 7 bases at V and 8 bases at J; junction bases unmatched: 12. The CDR3 has 15 amino acids. Per the germline V gene, CDR1 is SNHLY and CDR2 is FYNNEI. The CDR3 coding sequence is TGTGCCAGCATCCCTTTGGACAGGGAAGGGGAAAAACTGTTTTTT. This sequence encodes CASIPLDREGEKLFF.

The rearrangement joins TRBV4-1 to TRBJ1-5; D unclear. V lost 0 bases and J 6 bases, leaving 6 bases between the germline ends. The CDR3 runs 13 residues. Germline assignment: CDR1 MGHRA and CDR2 YSYEKL. The CDR3 protein is CASSQDTSQPQHF. The CDR3 DNA reads as TGCGCCAGCAGCCAAGATACTAGTCAGCCCCAGCATTTT.

Details on this clone: At the DNA level, this CDR3 is encoded by other sequences in the same sample as well. The V call is TRBV4-2, the J call TRBJ2-5, with 8 bases identical to TRBD2. This CDR3 has 14 residues. CDR1 and CDR2 from the germline V gene are LGHNA and YNFKEQ. V shed 1 base, J shed 5 bases, and the junction held 3 bases outside the gene matches. The CDR3 bases are TGTGCCAGCAGCCAAGGGACTAGCCGGGAGACCCAGTACTTC. The encoded protein is CASSQGTSRETQYF.

The V and J genes are TRBV25-1 and TRBJ1-2; 8 nucleotides agree with TRBD1. This CDR3 spans 14 amino acids. Germline assignment: CDR1 MGHDK and CDR2 SYGVNS. Unmatched junction bases numbered 6, after V lost 5 bases and J lost 4 bases. The CDR3 sequence is CASSSGGAGYGYTF. CDR3 DNA: TGTGCCAGCAGTTCAGGGGGCGCTGGCTATGGCTACACCTTC.

CDR3 bases: TGTGCCAGCAGCGGGACTAGCGGCCAAGAGACCCAGTACTTC. Translation gives CASSGTSGQETQYF. The genes are TRBV9 and TRBJ2-5; TRBD2 matches 10 bases. Per germline, CDR1 SGDLS and CDR2 YYNGEE. J was trimmed by 1 base and V by 3 bases; bases with no gene match: 0. There are 14 residues in the CDR3. Variable domain in full (rest from reference TRBV9 and TRBJ2-5): DSGVTQTPKHLITATGQRVTLRCSPRSGDLSVYWYQQSLDQGLQFLIQYYNGEERAKGNILERFSAQQFPDLHSELNLSSLELGDSALYFCASSGTSGQETQYFGPGTRLLVL.